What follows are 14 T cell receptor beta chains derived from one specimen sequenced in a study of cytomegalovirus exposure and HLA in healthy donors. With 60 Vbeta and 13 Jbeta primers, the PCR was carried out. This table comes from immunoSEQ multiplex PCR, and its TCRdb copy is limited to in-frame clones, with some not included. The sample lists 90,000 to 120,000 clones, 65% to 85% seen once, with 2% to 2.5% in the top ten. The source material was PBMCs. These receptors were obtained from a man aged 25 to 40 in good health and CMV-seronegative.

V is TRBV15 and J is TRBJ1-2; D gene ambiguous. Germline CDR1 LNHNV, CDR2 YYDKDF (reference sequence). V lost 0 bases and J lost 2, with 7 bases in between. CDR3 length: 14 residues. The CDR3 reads CATSREGENYGYTF. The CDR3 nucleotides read TGTGCCACCAGCAGAGAGGGAGAGAACTATGGCTACACCTTC.

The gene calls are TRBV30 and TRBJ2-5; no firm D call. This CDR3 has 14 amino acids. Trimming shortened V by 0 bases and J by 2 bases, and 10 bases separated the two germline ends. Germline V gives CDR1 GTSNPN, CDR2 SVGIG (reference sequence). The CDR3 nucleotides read TGTGCCTGGAGTGTACTGTCGGGTCAAGAGACCCAGTACTTC. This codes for CAWSVLSGQETQYF. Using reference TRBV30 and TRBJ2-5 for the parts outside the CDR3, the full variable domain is SQTIHQWPATLVQPVGSPLSLECTVEGTSNPNLYWYRQAAGRGLQLLFYSVGIGQISSEVPQNLSASRPQDRQFILSSKKLLLSDSGFYLCAWSVLSGQETQYFGPGTRLLVL.

The CDR3, as DNA: TGCGCCAGCGGACCCGAAGGGGGAGAGACCCAGTACTTC. It is translated as CASGPEGGETQYF. This chain links TRBV5-1 with TRBJ2-5; a possible D gene is TRBD1 (6 bases). Trimming took off 7 bases at V and 4 bases at J, with 14 bases between the two ends. Germline V gene data show CDR1 as SGHRS and CDR2 as YFSETQ. CDR3 length equals 13 residues.

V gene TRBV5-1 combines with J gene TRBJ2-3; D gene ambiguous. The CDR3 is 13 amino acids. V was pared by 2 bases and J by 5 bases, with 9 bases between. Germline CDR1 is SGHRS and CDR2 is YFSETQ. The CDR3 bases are TGCGCCAGCAGCTTCCAGGTGGGAGATACGCAGTATTTT. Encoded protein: CASSFQVGDTQYF.

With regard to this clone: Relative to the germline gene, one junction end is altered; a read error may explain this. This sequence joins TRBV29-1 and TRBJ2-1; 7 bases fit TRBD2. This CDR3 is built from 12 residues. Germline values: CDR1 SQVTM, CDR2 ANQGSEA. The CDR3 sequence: CSVEDRDGAGIF. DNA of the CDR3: TGCAGCGTTGAAGATCGGGACGGAGCGGGGATCTTC.

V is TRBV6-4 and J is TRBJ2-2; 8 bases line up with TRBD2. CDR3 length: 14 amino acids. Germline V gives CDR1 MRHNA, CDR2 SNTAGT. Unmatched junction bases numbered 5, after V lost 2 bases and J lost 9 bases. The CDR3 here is CASSDTRTSRELFF. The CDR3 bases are TGTGCCAGCAGTGACACCAGGACTAGCCGGGAGCTGTTTTTT.

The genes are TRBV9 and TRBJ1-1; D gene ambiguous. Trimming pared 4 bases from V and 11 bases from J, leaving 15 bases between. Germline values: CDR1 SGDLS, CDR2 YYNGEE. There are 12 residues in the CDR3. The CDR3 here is CASSSGDLGAFF. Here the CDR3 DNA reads TGTGCCAGCAGCTCCGGAGATCTTGGGGCTTTCTTT.

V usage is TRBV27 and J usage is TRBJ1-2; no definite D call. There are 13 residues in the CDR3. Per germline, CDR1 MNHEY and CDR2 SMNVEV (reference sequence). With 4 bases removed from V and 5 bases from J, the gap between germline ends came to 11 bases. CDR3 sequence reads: CASSYNREYGYTF. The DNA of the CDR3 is TGTGCCAGCAGTTATAATAGGGAGTATGGCTACACCTTC.

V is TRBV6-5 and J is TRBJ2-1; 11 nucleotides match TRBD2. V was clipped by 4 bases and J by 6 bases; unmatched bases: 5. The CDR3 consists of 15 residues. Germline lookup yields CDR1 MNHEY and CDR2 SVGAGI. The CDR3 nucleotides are TGTGCCAGCAGTTTACTAGCGGGAGAGGGCAATGAGCAGTTCTTC. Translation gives CASSLLAGEGNEQFF.

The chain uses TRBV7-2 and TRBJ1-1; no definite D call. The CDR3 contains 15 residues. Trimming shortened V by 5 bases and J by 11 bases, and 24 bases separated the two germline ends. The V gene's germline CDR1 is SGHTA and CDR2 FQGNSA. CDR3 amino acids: CASSPSGRLRTGAFF. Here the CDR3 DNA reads TGTGCCAGCAGCCCCTCGGGGAGGCTACGGACCGGGGCTTTCTTT.

The CDR3 DNA sequence: TGTGCCAGCAGACCGATAGCGGGAGAAGCCTACGAGCAGTACTTC. Protein sequence: CASRPIAGEAYEQYF. J is TRBJ2-7 and V is TRBV7-9, with 9 nucleotides matching TRBD2. Germline lookup yields CDR1 SEHNR and CDR2 FQNEAQ (reference sequence). V trimming: 6 bases; J trimming: 2 bases; junction bases outside the gene matches: 8. The CDR3 sequence is 15 residues long.

The CDR3 sequence is CASSLGGVNTGELFF. CDR3 nucleotide sequence: TGTGCCAGCAGCTTGGGGGGAGTCAACACCGGGGAGCTGTTTTTT. The chain uses TRBV5-4 and TRBJ2-2; D is perhaps TRBD2 (5 bases). V was shortened by 0 bases and J by 2 bases, with 8 bases between the two germline ends. The germline V gene encodes CDR1 SGHNT and CDR2 YYREEE (reference sequence). The CDR3 has 15 residues.

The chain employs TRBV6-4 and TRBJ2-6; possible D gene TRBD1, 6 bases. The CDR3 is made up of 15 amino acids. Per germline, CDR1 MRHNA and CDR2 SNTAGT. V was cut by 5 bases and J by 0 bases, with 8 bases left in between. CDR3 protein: CASSPQGSGANVLTF. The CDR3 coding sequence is TGTGCCAGCAGTCCACAGGGCTCTGGGGCCAACGTCCTGACTTTC.

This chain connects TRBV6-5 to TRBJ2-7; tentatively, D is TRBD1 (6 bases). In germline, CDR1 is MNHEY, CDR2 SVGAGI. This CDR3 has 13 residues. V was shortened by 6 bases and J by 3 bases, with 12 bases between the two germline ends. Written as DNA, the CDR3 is TGTGCCAGCAGCTTAACAGGGATCTACGAGCAGTACTTC. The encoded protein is CASSLTGIYEQYF.